This T cell receptor (beta chain) was found in a study of blood T cell repertoires in COVID-19. Including both end residues, the CDR3 is 20 amino acids long. Authors' processing steps: Counts of nucleated cells, estimated from reference gene primer amplification, were obtained. Only in-frame clones appear in the TCRdb table, and some are missing; sequencing was by immunoSEQ multiplex PCR. From that table come the V and J calls and clone size; the DNA was used to work out D and trimming. The sample includes about 64,000 clones, 70% to 90% of them seen just once. A word on this clone: The DNA is omitted, as the CDR3 cannot be located on it reliably, and the CDR3 follows TCRdb's listing.

Specimen: peripheral blood. The rearrangement links TRBV21-1 to TRBJ1-5; no DNA check was done on the table's D call, TRBD1. TRBV21-1 represents a pseudogene. The sequence was collected from a man aged 70-80 years with acute or convalescent COVID-19. CDR3 region: CASSKDWAPGTGYSNQPQHF.